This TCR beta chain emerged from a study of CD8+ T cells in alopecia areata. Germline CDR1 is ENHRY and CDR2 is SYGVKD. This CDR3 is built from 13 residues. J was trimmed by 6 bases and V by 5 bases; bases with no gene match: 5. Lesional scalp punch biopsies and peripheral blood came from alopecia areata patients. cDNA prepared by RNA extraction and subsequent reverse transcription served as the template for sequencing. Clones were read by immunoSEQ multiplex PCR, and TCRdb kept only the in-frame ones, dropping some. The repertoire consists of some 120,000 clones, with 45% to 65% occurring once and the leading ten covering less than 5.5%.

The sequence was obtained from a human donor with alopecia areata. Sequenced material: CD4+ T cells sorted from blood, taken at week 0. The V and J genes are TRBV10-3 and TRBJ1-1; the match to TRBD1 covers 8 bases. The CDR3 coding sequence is TGTGCCATCAGTCCAGGGGGCCTAGCTGAAGCTTTCTTT. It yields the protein CAISPGGLAEAFF.